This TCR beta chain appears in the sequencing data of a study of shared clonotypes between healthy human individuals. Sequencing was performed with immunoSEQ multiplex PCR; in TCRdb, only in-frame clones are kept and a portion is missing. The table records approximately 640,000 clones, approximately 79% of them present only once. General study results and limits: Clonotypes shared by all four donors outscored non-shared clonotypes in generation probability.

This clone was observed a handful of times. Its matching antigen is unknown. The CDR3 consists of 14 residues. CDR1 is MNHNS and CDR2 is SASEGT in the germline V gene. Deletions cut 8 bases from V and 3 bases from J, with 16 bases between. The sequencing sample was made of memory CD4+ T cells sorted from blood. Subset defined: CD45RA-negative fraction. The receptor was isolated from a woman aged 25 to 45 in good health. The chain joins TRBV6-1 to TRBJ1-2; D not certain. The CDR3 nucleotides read TGTGCCAGCGCAAGGCCGGAAAATTACTATGGCTACACCTTC. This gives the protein CASARPENYYGYTF.